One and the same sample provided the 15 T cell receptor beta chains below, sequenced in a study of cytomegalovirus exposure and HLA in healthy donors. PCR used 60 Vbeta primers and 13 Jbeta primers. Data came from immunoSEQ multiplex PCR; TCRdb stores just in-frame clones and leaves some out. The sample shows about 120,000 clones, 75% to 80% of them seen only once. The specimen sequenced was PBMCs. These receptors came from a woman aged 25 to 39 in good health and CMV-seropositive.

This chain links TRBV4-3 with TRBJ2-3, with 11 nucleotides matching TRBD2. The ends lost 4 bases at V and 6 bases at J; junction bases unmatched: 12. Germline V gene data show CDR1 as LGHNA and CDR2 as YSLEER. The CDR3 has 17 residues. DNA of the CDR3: TGCGCCAGCAGCCCCACGGGGACTAGCGGCGGGAGGGATACGCAGTATTTT. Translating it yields CASSPTGTSGGRDTQYF.

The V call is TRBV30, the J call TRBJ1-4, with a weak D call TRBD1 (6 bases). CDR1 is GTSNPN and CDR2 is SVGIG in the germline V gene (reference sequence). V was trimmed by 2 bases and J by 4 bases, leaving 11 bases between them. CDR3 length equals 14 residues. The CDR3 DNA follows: TGTGCCTGGAGTCCAGGGGTGGGTAATGAAAAACTGTTTTTT. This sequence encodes CAWSPGVGNEKLFF.

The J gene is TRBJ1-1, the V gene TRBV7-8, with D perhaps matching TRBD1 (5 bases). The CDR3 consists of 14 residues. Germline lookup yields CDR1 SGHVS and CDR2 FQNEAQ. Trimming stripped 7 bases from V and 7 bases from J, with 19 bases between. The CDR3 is CASTKREGTDEAFF. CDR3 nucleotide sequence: TGTGCCAGCACCAAAAGGGAGGGGACGGATGAAGCTTTCTTT.

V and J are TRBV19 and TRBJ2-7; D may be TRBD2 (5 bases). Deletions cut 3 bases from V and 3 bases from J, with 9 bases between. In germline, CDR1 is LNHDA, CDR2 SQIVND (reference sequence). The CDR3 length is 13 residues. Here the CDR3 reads CASSIPGVYEQYF. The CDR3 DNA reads TGTGCCAGTAGTATCCCCGGGGTCTACGAGCAGTACTTC.

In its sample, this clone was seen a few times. Written as DNA, the CDR3 is TGTGCCACCAGCAGCCCCGGGACAGGGGGCGCGGGATATGGCTACACCTTC. Encoded protein: CATSSPGTGGAGYGYTF. V and J are TRBV15 and TRBJ1-2; 12 bases map to TRBD1. CDR1 is LNHNV, CDR2 YYDKDF, per germline (reference sequence). The V and J ends lost 3 bases and 5 bases, in that order; junction bases with no gene match: 10. CDR3 length: 17 residues. Full variable domain (outside the CDR3, taken from reference TRBV15 and TRBJ1-2): DAMVIQNPRYQVTQFGKPVTLSCSQTLNHNVMYWYQQKSSQAPKLLFHYYDKDFNNEADTPDNFQSRRPNTSFCFLDIRSPGLGDTAMYLCATSSPGTGGAGYGYTFGSGTRLTVV.

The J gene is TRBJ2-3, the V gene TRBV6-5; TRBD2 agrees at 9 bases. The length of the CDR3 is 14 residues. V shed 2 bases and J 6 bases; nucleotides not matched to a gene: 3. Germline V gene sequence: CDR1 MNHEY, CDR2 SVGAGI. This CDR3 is CASSYSGGLDTQYF. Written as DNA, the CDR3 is TGTGCCAGCAGTTACAGCGGGGGGCTGGATACGCAGTATTTT.

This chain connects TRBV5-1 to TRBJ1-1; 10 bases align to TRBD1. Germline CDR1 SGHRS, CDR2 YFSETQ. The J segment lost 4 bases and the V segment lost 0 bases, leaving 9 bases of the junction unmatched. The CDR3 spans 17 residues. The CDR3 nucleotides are TGCGCCAGCAGCTTGGGGCTCTCCGGGACAGGGGTCACTGAAGCTTTCTTT. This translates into CASSLGLSGTGVTEAFF.

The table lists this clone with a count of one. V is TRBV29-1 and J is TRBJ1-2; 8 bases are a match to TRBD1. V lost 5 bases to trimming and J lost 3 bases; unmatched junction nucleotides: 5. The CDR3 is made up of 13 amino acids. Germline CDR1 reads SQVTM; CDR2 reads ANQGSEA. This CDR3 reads CSVRPTGDYGYTF. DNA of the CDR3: TGCAGCGTTCGTCCGACAGGGGACTATGGCTACACCTTC.

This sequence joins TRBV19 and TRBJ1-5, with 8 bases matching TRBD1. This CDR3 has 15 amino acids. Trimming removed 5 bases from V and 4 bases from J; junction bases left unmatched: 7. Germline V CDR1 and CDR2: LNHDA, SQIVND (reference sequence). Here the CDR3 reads CASSSGQGRNQPQHF. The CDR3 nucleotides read TGTGCCAGTAGTTCCGGACAGGGCCGGAATCAGCCCCAGCATTTT.

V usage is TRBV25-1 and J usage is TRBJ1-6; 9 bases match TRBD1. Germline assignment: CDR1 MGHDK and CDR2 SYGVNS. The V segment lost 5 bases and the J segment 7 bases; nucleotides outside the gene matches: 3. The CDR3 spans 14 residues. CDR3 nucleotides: TGTGCCAGCAGTCGGGGGACAGGGAATTCACCCCTCCACTTT. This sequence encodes CASSRGTGNSPLHF.

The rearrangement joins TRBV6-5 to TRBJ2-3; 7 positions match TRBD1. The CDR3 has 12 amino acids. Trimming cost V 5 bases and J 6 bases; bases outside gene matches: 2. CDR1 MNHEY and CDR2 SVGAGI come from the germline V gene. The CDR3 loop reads CASSTGADTQYF. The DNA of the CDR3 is TGTGCCAGCAGTACAGGGGCGGATACGCAGTATTTT.

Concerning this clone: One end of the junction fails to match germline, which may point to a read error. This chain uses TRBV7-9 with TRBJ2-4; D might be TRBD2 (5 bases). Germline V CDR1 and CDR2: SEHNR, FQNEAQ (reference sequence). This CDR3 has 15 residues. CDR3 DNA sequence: TGTTCCAGCAGCTTAGGCCTAGGAGGCAAAAACATTCAGTACTTC. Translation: CSSSLGLGGKNIQYF.

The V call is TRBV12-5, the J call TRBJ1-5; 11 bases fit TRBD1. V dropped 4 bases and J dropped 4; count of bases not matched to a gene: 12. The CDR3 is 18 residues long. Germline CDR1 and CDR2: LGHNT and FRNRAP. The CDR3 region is CASGWGRGTGGGNQPQHF. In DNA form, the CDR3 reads TGTGCTAGTGGTTGGGGCCGGGGGACAGGGGGGGGGAATCAGCCCCAGCATTTT. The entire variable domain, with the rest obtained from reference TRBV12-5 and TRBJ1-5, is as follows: DARVTQTPRHKVTEMGQEVTMRCQPILGHNTVFWYRQTMMQGLELLAYFRNRAPLDDSGMPKDRFSAEMPDATLATLKIQPSEPRDSAVYFCASGWGRGTGGGNQPQHFGDGTRLSIL.

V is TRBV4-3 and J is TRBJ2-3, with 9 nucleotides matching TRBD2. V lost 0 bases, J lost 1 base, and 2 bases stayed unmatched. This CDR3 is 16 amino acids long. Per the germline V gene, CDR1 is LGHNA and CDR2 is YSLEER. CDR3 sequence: CASSQETSGGTDTQYF. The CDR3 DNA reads TGCGCCAGCAGCCAAGAGACTAGCGGTGGCACAGATACGCAGTATTTT.

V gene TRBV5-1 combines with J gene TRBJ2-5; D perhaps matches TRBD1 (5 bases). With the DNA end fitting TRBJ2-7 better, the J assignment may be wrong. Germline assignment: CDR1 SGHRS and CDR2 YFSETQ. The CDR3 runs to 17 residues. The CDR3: CASTPRGLQGALGEQYF. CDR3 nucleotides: TGCGCCAGCACCCCCCGTGGCCTACAAGGGGCGCTTGGCGAGCAGTACTTC.